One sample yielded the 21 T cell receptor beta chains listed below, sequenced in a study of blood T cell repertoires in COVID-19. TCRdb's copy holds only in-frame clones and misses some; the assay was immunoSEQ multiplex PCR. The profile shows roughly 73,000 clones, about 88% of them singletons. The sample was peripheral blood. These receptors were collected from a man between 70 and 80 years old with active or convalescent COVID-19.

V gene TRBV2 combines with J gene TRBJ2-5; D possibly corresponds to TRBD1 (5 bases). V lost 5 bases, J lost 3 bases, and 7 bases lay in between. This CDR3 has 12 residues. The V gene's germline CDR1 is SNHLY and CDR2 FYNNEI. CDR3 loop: CASSLGEETQYF. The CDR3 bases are TGTGCCAGCAGTTTAGGGGAAGAGACCCAGTACTTC.

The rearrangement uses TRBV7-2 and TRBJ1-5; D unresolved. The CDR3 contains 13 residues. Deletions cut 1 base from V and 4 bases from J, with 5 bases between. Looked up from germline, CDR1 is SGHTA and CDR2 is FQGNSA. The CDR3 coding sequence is TGTGCCAGCAGCTTAGTACAGAATCAGCCCCAGCATTTT. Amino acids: CASSLVQNQPQHF.

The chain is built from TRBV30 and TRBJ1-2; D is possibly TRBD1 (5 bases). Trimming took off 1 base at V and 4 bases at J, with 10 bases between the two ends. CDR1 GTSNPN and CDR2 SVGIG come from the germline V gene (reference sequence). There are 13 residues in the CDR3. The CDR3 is CAWSDQGTYGYTF. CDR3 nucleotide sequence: TGTGCCTGGAGTGATCAGGGAACCTATGGCTACACCTTC.

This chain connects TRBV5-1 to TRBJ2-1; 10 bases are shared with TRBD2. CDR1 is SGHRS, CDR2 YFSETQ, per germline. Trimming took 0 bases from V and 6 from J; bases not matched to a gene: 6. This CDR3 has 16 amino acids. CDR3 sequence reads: CASSLAQAGGRNEQFF. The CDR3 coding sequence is TGCGCCAGCAGCTTGGCCCAAGCGGGAGGGCGCAATGAGCAGTTCTTC.

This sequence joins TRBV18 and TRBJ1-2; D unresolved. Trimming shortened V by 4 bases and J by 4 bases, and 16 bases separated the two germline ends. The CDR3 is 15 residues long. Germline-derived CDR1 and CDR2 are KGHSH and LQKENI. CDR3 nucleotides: TGTGCCAGCTCACGAGACCTAGAATCCTTCTATGGCTACACCTTC. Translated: CASSRDLESFYGYTF.

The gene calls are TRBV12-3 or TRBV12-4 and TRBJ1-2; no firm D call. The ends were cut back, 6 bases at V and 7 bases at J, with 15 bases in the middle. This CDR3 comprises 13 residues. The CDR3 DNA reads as TGTGCCAGCAGCTATAACGTACGTAGTGGCTACACCTTC. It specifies CASSYNVRSGYTF.

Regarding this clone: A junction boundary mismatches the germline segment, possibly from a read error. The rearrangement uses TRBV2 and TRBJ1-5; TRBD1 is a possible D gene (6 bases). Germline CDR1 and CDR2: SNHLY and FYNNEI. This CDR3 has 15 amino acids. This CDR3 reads CASREGQPLGQPQHF. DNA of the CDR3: TGTGCCAGCAGGGAAGGACAGCCCTTGGGTCAGCCCCAGCATTTT.

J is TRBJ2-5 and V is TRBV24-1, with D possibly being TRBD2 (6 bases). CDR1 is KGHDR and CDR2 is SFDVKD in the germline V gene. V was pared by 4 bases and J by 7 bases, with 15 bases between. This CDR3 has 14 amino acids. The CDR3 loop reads CATSEPTSPGTQYF. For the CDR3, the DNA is TGTGCCACCAGTGAGCCCACTAGCCCAGGGACCCAGTACTTC.

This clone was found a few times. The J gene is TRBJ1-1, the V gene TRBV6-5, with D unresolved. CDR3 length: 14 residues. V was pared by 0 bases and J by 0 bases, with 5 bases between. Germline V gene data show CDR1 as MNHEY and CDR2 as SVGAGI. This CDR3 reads CASSYSRLNTEAFF. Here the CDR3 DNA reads TGTGCCAGCAGTTACTCCAGGCTGAACACTGAAGCTTTCTTT.

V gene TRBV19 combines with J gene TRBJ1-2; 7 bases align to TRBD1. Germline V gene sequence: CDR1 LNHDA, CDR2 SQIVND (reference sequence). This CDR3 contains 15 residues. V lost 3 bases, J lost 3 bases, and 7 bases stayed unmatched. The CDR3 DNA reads TGTGCCAGTAGTATGTTAGGGGGCGCAGACTATGGCTACACCTTC. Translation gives CASSMLGGADYGYTF.

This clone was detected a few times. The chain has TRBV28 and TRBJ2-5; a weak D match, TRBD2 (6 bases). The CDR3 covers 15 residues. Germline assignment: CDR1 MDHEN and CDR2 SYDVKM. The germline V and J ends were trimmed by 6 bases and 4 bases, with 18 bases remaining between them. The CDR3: CASSTWGGQGETQYF. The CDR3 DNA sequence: TGTGCCAGCAGCACTTGGGGAGGCCAGGGAGAGACCCAGTACTTC. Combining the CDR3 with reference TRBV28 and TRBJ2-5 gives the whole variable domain DVKVTQSSRYLVKRTGEKVFLECVQDMDHENMFWYRQDPGLGLRLIYFSYDVKMKEKGDIPEGYSVSREKKERFSLILESASTNQTSMYLCASSTWGGQGETQYFGPGTRLLVL.

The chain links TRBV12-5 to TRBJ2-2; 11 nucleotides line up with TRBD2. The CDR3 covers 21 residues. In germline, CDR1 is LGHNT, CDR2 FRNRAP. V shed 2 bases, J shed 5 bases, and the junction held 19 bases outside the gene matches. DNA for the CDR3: TGTGCTAGTGGTTTGTTTTCGACTAGCGGGACCTCCTATGTAAGAACCGGGGAGCTGTTTTTT. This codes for CASGLFSTSGTSYVRTGELFF.

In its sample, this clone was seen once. Here the CDR3 DNA reads TGTGCCAGCACCCCAGGACTAGCGGGGGAAGAGACCCAGTACTTC. Its translation is CASTPGLAGEETQYF. The V gene is TRBV5-6, the J gene TRBJ2-5, with 13 bases matching TRBD2. CDR1 is SGHDT, CDR2 YYEEEE, per germline. V lost 6 bases and J lost 3; bases outside the gene matches: 5. The CDR3 loop spans 15 amino acids.

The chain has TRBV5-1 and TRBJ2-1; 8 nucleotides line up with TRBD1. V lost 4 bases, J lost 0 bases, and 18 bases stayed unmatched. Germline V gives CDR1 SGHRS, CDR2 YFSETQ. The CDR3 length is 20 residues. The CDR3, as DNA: TGCGCCAGCAGCCCCGCGAGGGGACAGGTTTTCTCGAGCTCCTACAATGAGCAGTTCTTC. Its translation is CASSPARGQVFSSSYNEQFF.

The CDR3 reads CSVERLADTQYF. The CDR3, as DNA: TGCAGCGTTGAAAGACTAGCAGATACGCAGTATTTT. The rearrangement links TRBV29-1 to TRBJ2-3, with D possibly being TRBD2 (6 bases). Trimming shortened V by 2 bases and J by 4 bases, and 7 bases separated the two germline ends. There are 12 residues in the CDR3. Germline-derived CDR1 and CDR2 are SQVTM and ANQGSEA.

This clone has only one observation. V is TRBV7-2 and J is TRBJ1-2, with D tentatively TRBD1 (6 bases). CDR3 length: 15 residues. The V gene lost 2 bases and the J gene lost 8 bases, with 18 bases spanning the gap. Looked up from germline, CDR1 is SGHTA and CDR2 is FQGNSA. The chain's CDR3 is CASSLNPGPQGGYTF. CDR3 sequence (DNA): TGTGCCAGCAGCTTAAATCCCGGGCCCCAGGGGGGCTACACCTTC.

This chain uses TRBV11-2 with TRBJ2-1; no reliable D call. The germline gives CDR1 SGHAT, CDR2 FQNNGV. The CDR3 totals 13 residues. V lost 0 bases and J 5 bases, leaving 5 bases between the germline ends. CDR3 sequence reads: CASSLELDNEQFF. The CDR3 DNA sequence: TGTGCCAGCAGCTTAGAGCTAGACAATGAGCAGTTCTTC.

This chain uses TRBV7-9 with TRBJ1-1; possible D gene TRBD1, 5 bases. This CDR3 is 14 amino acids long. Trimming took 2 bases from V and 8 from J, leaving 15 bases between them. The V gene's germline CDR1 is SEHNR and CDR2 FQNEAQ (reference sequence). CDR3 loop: CASSLIGQGGEAFF. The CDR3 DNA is TGTGCCAGCAGCTTAATCGGGCAGGGTGGAGAAGCTTTCTTT.

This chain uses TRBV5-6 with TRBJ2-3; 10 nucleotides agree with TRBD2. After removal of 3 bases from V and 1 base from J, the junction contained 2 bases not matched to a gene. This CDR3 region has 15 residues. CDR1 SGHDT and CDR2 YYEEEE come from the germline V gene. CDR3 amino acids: CASSWGTSGTDTQYF. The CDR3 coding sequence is TGTGCCAGCAGCTGGGGGACTAGCGGCACAGATACGCAGTATTTT. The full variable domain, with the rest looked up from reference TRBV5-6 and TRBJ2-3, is DAGVTQSPTHLIKTRGQQVTLRCSPKSGHDTVSWYQQALGQGPQFIFQYYEEEERQRGNFPDRFSGHQFPNYSSELNVNALLLGDSALYLCASSWGTSGTDTQYFGPGTRLTVL.

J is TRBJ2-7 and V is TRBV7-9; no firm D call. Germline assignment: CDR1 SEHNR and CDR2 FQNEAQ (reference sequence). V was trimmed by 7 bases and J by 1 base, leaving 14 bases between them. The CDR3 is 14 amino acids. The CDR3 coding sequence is TGTGCCAGCACCAATATTGGGCTTTCCTACGAGCAGTACTTC. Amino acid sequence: CASTNIGLSYEQYF.

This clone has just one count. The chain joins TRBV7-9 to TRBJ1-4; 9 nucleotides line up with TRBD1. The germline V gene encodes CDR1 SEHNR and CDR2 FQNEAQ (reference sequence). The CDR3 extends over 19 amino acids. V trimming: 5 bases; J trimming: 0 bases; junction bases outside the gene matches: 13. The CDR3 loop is CASSILRGTGLATNEKLFF. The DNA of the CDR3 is TGTGCCAGCAGCATACTCCGAGGGACAGGGCTTGCAACTAATGAAAAACTGTTTTTT.